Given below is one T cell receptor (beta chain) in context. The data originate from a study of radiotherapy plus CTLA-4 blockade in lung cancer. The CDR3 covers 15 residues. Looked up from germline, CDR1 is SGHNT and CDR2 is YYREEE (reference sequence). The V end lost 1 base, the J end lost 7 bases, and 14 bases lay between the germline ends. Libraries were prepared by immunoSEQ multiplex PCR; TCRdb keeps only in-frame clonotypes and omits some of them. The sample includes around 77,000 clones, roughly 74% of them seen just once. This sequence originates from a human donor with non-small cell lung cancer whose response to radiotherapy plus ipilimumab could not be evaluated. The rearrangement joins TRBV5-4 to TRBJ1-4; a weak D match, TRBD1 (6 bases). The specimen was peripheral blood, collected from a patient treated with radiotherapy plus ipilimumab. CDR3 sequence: CASSLSRGRGEKLFF. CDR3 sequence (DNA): TGTGCCAGCAGCTTGAGTCGGGGCAGGGGTGAAAAACTGTTTTTT.